This T cell receptor (beta chain) derives from a study of blood T cell repertoires in COVID-19. The overall study: COVID-19 samples, acute and convalescent, were from the United States, Italy and Spain.

Germline trimming cut 3 bases from V and 4 bases from J; bases unmatched to any gene: 8. CDR3 size: 15 residues. The germline V gene encodes CDR1 LGHNA and CDR2 YNFKEQ. In the authors' methods: Nucleated cell number was recorded as an estimate derived from reference gene primer amplification. Method: immunoSEQ multiplex PCR; TCRdb's copy keeps in-frame clones and lacks some. V, J and clone size reflect that table, while D and trimming were determined from the DNA. The table records some 250,000 clones, 82% of them present only once. This clone came up once. The J gene is TRBJ2-7, the V gene TRBV4-2, with TRBD2 matching 8 bases. The sequenced sample was peripheral blood. The clonotype comes from a woman aged 18-35 years with acute or convalescent COVID-19. CDR3 amino acids: CASSHFTGGPYEQYF. The CDR3 DNA reads as TGTGCCAGCAGCCACTTTACGGGAGGGCCTTACGAGCAGTACTTC.